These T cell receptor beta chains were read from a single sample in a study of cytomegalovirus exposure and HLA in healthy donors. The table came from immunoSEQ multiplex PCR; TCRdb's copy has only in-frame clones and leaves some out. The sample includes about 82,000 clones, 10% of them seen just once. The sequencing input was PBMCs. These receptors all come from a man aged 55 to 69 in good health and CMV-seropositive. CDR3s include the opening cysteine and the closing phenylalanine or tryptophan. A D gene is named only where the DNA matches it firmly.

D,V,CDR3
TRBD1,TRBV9,CASSAGDRAPGQPQHF
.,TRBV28,CASSEPAGVYGYTF
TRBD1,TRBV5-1,CASSHDRAYEQYF
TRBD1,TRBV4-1,CASSQAGQGPYEQYF
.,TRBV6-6,CASSYTTGNQPQHF
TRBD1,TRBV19,CASSRTGGAKNYGYTF
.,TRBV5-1,CASNPEGGLGIFSTEAFF
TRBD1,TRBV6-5,CASSLGQEQPQHF
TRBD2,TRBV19,CASSLEGSGRYEQYF
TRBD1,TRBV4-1,CASSGVDRGDSPLHF
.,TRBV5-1,CASSLGREKSGNTIYF
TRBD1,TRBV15,CATSRDPRQGESNQPQHF
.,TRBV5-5,CASSLGAGGWGYNEQFF
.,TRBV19,CASGGNSGNTIYF
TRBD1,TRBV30,CAWSVGGGYGYTF
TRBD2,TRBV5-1,CASAKELAGNTDTQYF
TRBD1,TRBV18,CASSPGQALSGANVLTF
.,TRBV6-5,CASSSGSSGNTIYF
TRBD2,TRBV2,CASVGTSGGAGTQYF
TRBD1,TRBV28,CASSLGGQGVRTDTQYF
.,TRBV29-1,CSVDRARGSLTYGYTF
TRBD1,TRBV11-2,CASSLGQASSGNTIYF
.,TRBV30,CASPDSLGGNTIYF
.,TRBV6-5,CASRPRRSNADEQFF
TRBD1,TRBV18,CASSPPTGIRTDTQYF
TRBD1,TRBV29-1,CSVDAGGPDTQYF
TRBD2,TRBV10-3,CATTTSGGDEQFF
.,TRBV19,CASSWGSGGPSDTGELFF
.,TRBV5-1,CASSLGAGQANYGYTF
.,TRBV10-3,CAISEGPQGRYEQYF
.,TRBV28,CASSGGEYYEQYF
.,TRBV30,CAWNEAGEVSEKLFF
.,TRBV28,CASSPIPRQGHSNQPQHF
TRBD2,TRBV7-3,CASSLAGRAIDTQYF
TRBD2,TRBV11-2,CASSLSSGSGETQYF
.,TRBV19,CASSIAGGSSPLHF
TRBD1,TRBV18,CASSNGQDNEKLFF
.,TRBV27,CASSLYARGTYNEHFF
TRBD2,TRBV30,CAWTSGGETQYF
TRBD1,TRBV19,CASSRTGGIGGELFF
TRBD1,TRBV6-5,CASYGQGSYNEQFF
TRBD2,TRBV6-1,CAAGGGQTTDTQYF
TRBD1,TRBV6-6,CASSYSRTGAQETQYF
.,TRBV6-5,CASSYSAGGQPQHF
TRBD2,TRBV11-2,CASSLDPAGVGTDTQYF
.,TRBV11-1,CASSLSRSSYEQYF
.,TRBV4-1,CASSQEDRGPGETQYF
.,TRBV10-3,CAILSGGGDTEAFF
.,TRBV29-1,CSAPLIGRADTQYF
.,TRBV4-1,CASSQATGLEQYF
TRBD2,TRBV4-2,CASSQVPREGPTYNEQFF
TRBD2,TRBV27,CASQLARNTGELFF
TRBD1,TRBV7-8,CASSPLQGPSLGYTF
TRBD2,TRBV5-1,CASSLLAGGINEQFF
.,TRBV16,CASSLGLAKNIQYF
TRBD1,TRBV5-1,CASSLQGTPSVDEQFF
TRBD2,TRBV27,CASSFRLAGHEQYF
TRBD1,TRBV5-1,CASSIDRGISNEQFF
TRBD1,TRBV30,CAWSVEDRGWGEQYF